The clone carrying this T cell receptor beta chain has ten or more counts. Antigen: not known. Trimming removed 6 bases from V and 7 bases from J, with 15 bases in between. The CDR3 sequence is 13 residues long. Germline V gene lookup returns CDR1 SQVTM and CDR2 ANQGSEA. No cell fractionation was done, so the repertoire covers all unsorted peripheral blood T cells. This sample stems from a study of HIV-infected patients and healthy controls. Alpha and beta constant-region primers primed reverse transcription of around 550 ng RNA. Alpha and beta chain libraries were made separately by chain-specific third strand synthesis with multiplexing indices. TCRdb ran MiXCR on the 5' RACE reads and lists one entry per CDR3 protein. The table shows 9,500 to 15,000 distinct CDR3 sequences, with around 9.3% occurring only once. Study results and limitations: CDR3 sharing between individuals was lower in HIV-infected patients than in healthy controls.

The sample consisted of blood, taken before antiretroviral therapy. This chain joins TRBV29-1 and TRBJ2-2; D uncertain. The sequence came from an adult with HIV infection. The donor label of this sample is uncertain. The CDR3 here is CSVEKSRNGELFF. The CDR3 DNA is TGCAGCGTCGAAAAAAGTAGGAACGGGGAGCTGTTTTTT.